The T cell receptor beta chain described here comes from a study of human T cells and chemical hapten exposure. At the level of the study: Patients, chiefly female, had alopecia areata, totalis or universalis. Small volume differences among pooled libraries mainly caused per-sample TCR yield variation.

The V end lost 2 bases, the J end lost 8 bases, and 16 bases lay between the germline ends. CDR1 and CDR2 (germline): MNHEY, SVGEGT. The length of the CDR3 is 15 residues. TCRdb itself ran the RACE reads through MiXCR, one entry per CDR3 protein. Of about 120,000 distinct CDR3 sequences listed, about 13% are singletons. Time point reported: patch test 1, 2 weeks after DPC sensitization. Treatment reported: therapeutic diphenylcyclopropenone sensitization with weekly scalp DPC. Before extraction, the whole blood was not fractionated, and total RNA was taken from it. This clonotype was picked up a small number of times.

Material: whole blood, obtained in connection with sensitization to the hapten diphenylcyclopropenone (DPC). The receptor was derived from a young man with alopecia areata. Some clones in this sample may be carry-over from other donors' samples. V gene TRBV6-2 or TRBV6-3 combines with J gene TRBJ2-1; D possibly uses TRBD1 or TRBD2 (6 bases each). The CDR3 is CASSYRGVIWDEQFF. As DNA, the CDR3 is TGTGCCAGCAGTTACAGGGGGGTAATTTGGGATGAGCAGTTCTTC.